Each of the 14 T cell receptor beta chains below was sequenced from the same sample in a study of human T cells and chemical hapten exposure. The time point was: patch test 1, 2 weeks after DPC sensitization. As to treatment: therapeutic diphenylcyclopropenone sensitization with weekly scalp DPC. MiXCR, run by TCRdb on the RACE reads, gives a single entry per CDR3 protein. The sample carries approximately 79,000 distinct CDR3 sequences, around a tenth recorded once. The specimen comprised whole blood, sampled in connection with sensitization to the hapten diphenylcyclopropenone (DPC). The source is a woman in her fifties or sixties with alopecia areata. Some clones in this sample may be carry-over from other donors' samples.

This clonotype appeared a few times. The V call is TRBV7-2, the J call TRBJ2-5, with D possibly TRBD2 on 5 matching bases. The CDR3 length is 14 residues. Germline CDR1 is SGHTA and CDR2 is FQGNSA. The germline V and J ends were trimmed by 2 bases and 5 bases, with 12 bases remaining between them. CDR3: CASSLTRVGETQYF. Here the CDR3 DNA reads TGTGCCAGCAGCTTAACGCGGGTAGGGGAGACCCAGTACTTC.

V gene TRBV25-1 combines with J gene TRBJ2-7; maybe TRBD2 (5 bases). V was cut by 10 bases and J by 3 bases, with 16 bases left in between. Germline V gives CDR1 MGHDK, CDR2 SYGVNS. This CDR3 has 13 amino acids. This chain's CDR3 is CATSDGILYEQYF. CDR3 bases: TGTGCCACCTCGGACGGGATACTCTACGAGCAGTACTTC.

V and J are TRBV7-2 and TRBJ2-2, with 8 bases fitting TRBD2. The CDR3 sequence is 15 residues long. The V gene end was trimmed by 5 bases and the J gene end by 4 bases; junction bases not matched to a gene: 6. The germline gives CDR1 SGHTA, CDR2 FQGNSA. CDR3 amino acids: CASSRVTSGTGELFF. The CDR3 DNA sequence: TGTGCCAGCAGCCGGGTTACTAGCGGCACCGGGGAGCTGTTTTTT.

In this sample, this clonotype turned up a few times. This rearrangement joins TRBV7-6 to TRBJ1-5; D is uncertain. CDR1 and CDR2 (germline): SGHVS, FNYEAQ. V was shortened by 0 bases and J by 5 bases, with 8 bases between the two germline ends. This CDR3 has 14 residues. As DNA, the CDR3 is TGTGCCAGCAGCTTAGCGGGCCCTGATCAGCCCCAGCATTTT. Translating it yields CASSLAGPDQPQHF.

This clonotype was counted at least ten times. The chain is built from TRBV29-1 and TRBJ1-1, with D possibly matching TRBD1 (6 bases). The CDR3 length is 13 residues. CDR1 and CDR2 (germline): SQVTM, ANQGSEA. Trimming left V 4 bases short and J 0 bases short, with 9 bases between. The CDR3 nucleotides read TGCAGCGTTGTTGGGGGCATGAACACTGAAGCTTTCTTT. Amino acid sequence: CSVVGGMNTEAFF.

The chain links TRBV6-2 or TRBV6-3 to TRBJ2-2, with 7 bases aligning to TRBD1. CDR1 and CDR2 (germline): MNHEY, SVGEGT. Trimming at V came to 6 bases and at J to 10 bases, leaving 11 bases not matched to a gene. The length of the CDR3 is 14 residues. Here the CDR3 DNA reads TGTGCCAGCAGGGTGGCCGGGACAGCTTTGGAGCTGTTTTTT. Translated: CASRVAGTALELFF.

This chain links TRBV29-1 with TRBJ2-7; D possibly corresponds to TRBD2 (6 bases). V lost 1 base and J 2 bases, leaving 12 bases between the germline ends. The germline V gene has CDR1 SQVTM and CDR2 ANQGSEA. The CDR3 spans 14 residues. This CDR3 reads CSVEVGSSPYEQYF. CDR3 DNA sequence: TGCAGCGTTGAAGTCGGGAGTTCTCCCTACGAGCAGTACTTC.

Here the CDR3 DNA reads TGCAGTGCTAGCCCCCATCGAGCGACCTTGCAGTACTTC. Translated: CSASPHRATLQYF. This chain joins TRBV20-1 and TRBJ2-7, with no clear D. The V gene lost 3 bases and the J gene lost 9 bases, with 18 bases spanning the gap. The V gene's germline CDR1 is DFQATT and CDR2 SNEGSKA (reference sequence). There are 13 residues in the CDR3.

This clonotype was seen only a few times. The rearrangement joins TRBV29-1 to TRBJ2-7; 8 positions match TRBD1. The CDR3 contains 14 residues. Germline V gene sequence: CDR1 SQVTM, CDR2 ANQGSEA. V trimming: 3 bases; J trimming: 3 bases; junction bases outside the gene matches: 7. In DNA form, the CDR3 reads TGCAGCGTTGATATCACAGGGGGATTCTACGAGCAGTACTTC. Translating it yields CSVDITGGFYEQYF.

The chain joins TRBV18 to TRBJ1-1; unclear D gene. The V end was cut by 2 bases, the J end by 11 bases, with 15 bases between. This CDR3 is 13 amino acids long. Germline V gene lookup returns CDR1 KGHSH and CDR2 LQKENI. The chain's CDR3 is CASSPKESKRAFF. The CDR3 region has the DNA TGTGCCAGCTCACCAAAAGAGTCAAAGCGGGCTTTCTTT.

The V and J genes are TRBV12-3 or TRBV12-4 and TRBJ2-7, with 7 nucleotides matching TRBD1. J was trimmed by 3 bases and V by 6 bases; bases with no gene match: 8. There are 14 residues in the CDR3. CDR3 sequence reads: CASRLTGSNYEQYF. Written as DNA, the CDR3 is TGTGCCAGCAGGCTGACAGGGTCAAACTACGAGCAGTACTTC.

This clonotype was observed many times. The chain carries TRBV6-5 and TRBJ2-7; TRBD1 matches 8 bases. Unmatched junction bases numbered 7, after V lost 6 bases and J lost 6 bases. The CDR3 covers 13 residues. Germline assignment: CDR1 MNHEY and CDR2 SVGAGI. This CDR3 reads CASSPGQGAEQYF. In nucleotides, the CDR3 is TGTGCCAGCAGCCCCGGACAGGGCGCCGAGCAGTACTTC.

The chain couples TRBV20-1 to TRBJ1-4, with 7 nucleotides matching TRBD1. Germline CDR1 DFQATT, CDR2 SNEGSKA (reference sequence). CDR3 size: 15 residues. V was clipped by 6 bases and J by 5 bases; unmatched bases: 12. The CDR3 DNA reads TGCAGTGCCTTAGCTCCGGGACAGACAAATGAAAAACTGTTTTTT. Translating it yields CSALAPGQTNEKLFF.

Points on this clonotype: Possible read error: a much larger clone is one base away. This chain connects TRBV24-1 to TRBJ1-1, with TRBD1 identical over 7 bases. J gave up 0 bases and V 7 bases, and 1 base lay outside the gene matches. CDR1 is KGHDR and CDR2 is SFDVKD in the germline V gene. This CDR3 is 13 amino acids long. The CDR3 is CATRGTVNTEAFF. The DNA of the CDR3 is TGTGCCACCAGGGGGACAGTGAACACTGAAGCTTTCTTT.